Listed here is a single T cell receptor beta chain. One junction end does not reproduce the germline sequence, and a read error may be involved. The entry originates in a study of T cell repertoires in cytomegalovirus infection. As for the study in general: Signatures in public TCR beta sequences pointed to both CMV infection and matching HLA type.

Germline values: CDR1 MGHRA, CDR2 YSYEKL. This CDR3 spans 16 amino acids. MiXCR, applied by TCRdb to the reads, yields one record per CDR3 protein. The sample has 250,000 to 300,000 distinct CDR3 sequences; about 23% are singletons. The TCR originated in a human donor in good health (CMV status not recorded). Some clones in this sample may be carry-over from other donors' samples. The chain combines TRBV4-1 with TRBJ1-1, with D maybe TRBD1 (6 bases). The specimen was PBMCs. The CDR3 sequence: CASSHDMGGPNTEAFF. CDR3 bases: TGTGCCAGCAGCCACGATATGGGGGGCCCGAACACTGAAGCTTTCTTT.